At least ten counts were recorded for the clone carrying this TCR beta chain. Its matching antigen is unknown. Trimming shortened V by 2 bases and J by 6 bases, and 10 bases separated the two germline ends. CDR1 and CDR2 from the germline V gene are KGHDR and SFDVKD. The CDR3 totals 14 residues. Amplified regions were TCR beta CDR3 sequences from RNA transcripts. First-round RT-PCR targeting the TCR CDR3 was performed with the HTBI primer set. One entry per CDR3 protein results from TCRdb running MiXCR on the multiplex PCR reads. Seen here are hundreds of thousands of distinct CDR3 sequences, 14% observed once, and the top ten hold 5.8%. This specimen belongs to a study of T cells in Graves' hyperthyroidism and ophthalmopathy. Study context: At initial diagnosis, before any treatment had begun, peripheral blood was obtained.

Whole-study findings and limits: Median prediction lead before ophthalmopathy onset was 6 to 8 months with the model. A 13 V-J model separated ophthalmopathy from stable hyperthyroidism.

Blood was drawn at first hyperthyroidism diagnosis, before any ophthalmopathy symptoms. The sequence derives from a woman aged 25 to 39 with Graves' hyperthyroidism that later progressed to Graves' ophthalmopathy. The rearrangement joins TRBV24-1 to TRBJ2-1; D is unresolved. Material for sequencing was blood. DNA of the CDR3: TGTGCCACCAGTGATTCTCTCCGGCCCAATGAGCAGTTCTTC. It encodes CATSDSLRPNEQFF.